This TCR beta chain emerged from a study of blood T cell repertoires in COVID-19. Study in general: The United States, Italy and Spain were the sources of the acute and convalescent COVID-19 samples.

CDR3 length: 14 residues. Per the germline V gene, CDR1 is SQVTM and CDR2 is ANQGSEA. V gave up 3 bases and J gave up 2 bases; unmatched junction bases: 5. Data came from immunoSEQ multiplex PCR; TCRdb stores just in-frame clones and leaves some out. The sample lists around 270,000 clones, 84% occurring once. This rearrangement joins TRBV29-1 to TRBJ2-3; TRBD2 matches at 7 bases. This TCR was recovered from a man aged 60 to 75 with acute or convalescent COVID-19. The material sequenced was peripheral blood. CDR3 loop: CSVELAEHTDTQYF. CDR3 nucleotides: TGCAGCGTTGAGCTAGCGGAGCACACAGATACGCAGTATTTT.